This T cell receptor beta chain is drawn from a study of blood T cell repertoires in COVID-19. The CDR3 covers 15 residues. Germline V lookup: CDR1 MNHNS, CDR2 SASEGT. V gave up 2 bases and J gave up 7 bases, with 15 bases separating them. Profiling relied on immunoSEQ multiplex PCR, and the TCRdb table lists in-frame clones only, not all of them. The sample shows roughly 100,000 clones, around 76% of them seen only once. This rearrangement joins TRBV6-1 to TRBJ2-1; D is possibly TRBD1 (5 bases). The TCR comes from a woman between 65 and 79 years old with acute or convalescent COVID-19. Sequenced input: peripheral blood. CDR3 DNA: TGTGCCAGCAGTGAAACCCAGGGAACTTGGAATGAGCAGTTCTTC. Protein: CASSETQGTWNEQFF.